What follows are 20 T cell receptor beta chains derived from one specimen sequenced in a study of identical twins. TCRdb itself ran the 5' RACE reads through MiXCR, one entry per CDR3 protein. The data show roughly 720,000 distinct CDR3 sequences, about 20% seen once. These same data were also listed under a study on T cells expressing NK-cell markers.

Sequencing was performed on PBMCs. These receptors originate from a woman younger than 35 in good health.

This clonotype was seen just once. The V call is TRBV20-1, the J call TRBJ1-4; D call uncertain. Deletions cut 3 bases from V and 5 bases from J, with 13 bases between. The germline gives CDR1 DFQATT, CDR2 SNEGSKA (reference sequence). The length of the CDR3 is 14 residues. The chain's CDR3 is CSASSLLLNEKLFF. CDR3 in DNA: TGCAGTGCTAGTAGCCTCCTACTAAATGAAAAACTGTTTTTT.

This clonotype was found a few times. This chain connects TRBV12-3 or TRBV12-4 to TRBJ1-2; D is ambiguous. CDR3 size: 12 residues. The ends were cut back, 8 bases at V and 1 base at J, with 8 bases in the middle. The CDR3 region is CASAGNNYGYTF. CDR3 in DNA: TGTGCCAGCGCGGGGAATAACTATGGCTACACCTTC.

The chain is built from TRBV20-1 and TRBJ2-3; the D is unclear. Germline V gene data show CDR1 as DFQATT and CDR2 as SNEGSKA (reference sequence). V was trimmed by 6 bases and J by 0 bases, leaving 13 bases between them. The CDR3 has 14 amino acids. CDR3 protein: CSAPNRKSTDTQYF. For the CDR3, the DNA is TGCAGTGCCCCTAATAGGAAGAGCACAGATACGCAGTATTTT.

The CDR3 loop is CASSYTGAAPGNTIYF. The DNA for the CDR3 is TGTGCCAGCAGCTATACCGGGGCCGCGCCTGGAAACACCATATATTTT. The rearrangement links TRBV7-2 to TRBJ1-3; D might be TRBD1 (5 bases). Germline V gene sequence: CDR1 SGHTA, CDR2 FQGNSA. CDR3 length equals 16 residues. The germline V and J ends were trimmed by 4 bases and 2 bases, with 15 bases remaining between them.

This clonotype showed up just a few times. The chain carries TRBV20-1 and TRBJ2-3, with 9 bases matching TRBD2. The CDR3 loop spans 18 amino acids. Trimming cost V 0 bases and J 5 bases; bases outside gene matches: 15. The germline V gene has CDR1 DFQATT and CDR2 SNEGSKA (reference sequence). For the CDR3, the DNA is TGCAGTGCTAGAGAACTCTCGGGGGGACTAGCAAGAAGAGATACGCAGTATTTT. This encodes CSARELSGGLARRDTQYF.

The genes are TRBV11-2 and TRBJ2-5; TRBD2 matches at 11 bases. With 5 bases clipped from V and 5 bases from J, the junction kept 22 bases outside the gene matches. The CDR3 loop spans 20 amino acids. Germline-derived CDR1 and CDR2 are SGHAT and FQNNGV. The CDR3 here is CASSPSSLAGGILDWETQYF. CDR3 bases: TGTGCCAGCAGCCCCTCATCTCTAGCGGGGGGTATTCTCGATTGGGAGACCCAGTACTTC. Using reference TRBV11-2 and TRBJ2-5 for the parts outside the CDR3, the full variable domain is EAGVAQSPRYKIIEKRQSVAFWCNPISGHATLYWYQQILGQGPKLLIQFQNNGVVDDSQLPKDRFSAERLKGVDSTLKIQPAKLEDSAVYLCASSPSSLAGGILDWETQYFGPGTRLLVL.

In nucleotides, the CDR3 is TGTGCCAGCAGTTTAACGGGTCTAAGGGTTTCACCCCTCCACTTT. Its translation: CASSLTGLRVSPLHF. The chain has TRBV27 and TRBJ1-6; D unclear. This CDR3 spans 15 amino acids. Germline CDR1 and CDR2: MNHEY and SMNVEV (reference sequence). V lost 2 bases and J lost 9, with 14 bases in between.

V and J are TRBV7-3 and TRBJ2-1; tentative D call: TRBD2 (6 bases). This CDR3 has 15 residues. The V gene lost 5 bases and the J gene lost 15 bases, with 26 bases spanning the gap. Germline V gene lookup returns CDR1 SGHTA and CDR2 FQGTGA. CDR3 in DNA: TGTGCCAGCAGCCCTACCGGGACTTTACCTTACGAGTTGTTCTTC. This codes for CASSPTGTLPYELFF. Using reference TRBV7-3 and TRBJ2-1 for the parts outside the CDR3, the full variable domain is GAGVSQTPSNKVTEKGKYVELRCDPISGHTALYWYRQSLGQGPEFLIYFQGTGAADDSGLPNDRFFAVRPEGSVSTLKIQRTERGDSAVYLCASSPTGTLPYELFFGPGTRLTVL.

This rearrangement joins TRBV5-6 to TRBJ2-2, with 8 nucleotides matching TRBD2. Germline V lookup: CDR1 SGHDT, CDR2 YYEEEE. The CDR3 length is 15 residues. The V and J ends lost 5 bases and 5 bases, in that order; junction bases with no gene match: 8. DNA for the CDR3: TGTGCCAGCAGTTCACCGGGACTAGAGACCGGGGAGCTGTTTTTT. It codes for CASSSPGLETGELFF.

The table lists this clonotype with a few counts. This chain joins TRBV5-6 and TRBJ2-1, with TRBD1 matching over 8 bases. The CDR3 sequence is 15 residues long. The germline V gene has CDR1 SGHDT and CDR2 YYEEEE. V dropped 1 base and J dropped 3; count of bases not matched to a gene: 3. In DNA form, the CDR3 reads TGTGCCAGCAGCTTGACGGGACAGGTCTACAATGAGCAGTTCTTC. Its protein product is CASSLTGQVYNEQFF.

Written as DNA, the CDR3 is TGCGCCAGCAGCGAATTTTACAATGAGCAGTTCTTC. This translates into CASSEFYNEQFF. The rearrangement uses TRBV5-1 and TRBJ2-1; D is ambiguous. This CDR3 region has 12 residues. Trimming removed 4 bases at V and 4 bases at J, with 6 bases between. Germline V CDR1 and CDR2: SGHRS, YFSETQ.

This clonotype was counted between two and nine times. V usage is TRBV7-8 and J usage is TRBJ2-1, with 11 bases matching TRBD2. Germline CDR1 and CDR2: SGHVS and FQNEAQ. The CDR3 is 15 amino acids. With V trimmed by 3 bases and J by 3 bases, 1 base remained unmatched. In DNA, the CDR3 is TGTGCCAGCAGCTTTAGCGGGAGGGGCTACAATGAGCAGTTCTTC. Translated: CASSFSGRGYNEQFF.

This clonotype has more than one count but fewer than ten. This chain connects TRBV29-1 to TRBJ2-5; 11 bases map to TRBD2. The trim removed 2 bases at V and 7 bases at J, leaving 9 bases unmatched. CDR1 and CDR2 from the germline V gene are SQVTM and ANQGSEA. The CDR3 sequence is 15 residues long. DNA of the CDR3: TGCAGCGTTGAATTGTTAGCGGGAGGGGCGGGGACCCAGTACTTC. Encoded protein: CSVELLAGGAGTQYF.

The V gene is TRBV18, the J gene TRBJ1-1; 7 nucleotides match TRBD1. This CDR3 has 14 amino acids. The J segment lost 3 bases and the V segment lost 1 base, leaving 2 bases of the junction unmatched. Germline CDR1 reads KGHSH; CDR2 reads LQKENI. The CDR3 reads CASSPQGADTEAFF. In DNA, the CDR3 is TGTGCCAGCTCACCACAGGGGGCCGACACTGAAGCTTTCTTT.

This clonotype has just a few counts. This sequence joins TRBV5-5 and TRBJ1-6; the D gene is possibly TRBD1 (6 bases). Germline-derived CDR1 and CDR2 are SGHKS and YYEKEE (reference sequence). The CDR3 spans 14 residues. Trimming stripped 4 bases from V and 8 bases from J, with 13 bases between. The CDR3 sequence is CASSQQGSDSPLHF. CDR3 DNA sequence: TGTGCCAGCAGCCAACAGGGTAGTGATTCACCCCTCCACTTT.

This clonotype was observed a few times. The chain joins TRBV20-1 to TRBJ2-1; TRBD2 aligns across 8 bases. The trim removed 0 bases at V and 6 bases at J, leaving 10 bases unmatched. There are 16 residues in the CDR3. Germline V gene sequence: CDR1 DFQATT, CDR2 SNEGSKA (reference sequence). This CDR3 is CSARDFGGASTNEQFF. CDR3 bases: TGCAGTGCTAGAGATTTCGGGGGGGCCTCCACCAATGAGCAGTTCTTC.

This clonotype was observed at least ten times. The CDR3 loop reads CASSRGTDEAFF. As DNA, the CDR3 is TGTGCCAGCAGTCGAGGGACAGATGAAGCTTTCTTT. This chain connects TRBV12-3 or TRBV12-4 to TRBJ1-1, with 7 positions matching TRBD1. Trimming took 5 bases from V and 7 from J; bases not matched to a gene: 4. The CDR3 covers 12 residues.

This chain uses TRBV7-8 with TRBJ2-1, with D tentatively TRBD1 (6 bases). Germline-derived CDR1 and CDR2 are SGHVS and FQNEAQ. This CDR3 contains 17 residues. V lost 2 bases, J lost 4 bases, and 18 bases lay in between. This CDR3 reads CASSLRGGGRSYNEQFF. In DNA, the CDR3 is TGTGCCAGCAGCTTAAGGGGTGGGGGCCGTTCATACAATGAGCAGTTCTTC.

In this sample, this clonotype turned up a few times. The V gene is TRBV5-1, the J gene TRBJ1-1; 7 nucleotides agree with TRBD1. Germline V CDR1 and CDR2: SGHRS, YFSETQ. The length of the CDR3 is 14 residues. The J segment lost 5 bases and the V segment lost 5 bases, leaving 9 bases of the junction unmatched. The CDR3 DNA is TGCGCCAGCAGGGTCCGACAGGGTCGGACTGAAGCTTTCTTT. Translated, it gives CASRVRQGRTEAFF.

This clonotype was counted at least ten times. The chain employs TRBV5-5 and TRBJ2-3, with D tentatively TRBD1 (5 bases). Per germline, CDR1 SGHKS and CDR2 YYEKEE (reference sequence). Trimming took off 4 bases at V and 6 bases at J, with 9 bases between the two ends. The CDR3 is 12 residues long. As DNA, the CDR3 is TGTGCCAGCAGCCGCCCAGGGGATACGCAGTATTTT. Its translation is CASSRPGDTQYF.